These 9 T cell receptor beta chains were all obtained from the same sample, sequenced in a study of T cells in women clearing cervical HPV infection. Data came from immunoSEQ multiplex PCR; TCRdb stores just in-frame clones and leaves some out. This sample's table reports around 28,000 clones. The source material was blood buffy coat. The receptor source for this set is a woman between 18 and 75 years old with a cervical HPV16 infection that either progressed to CIN3+ or cleared (not recorded which).

On this clone: Read coverage stops 3 residues before the CDR3 terminus; the germline J gene supplies the remainder. This chain links TRBV30 with TRBJ1-5; D call uncertain. The CDR3 length is 15 residues. The V and J ends lost 3 bases and 7 bases respectively, with 19 bases between them. Germline V gene data show CDR1 as GTSNPN and CDR2 as SVGIG (reference sequence). The sequenced part of the CDR3 DNA is TGTGCCTGGAGAAACAAGACACCTCGTAACCAGCCC. Protein product: CAWRNKTPRNQP. In full, the CDR3 is CAWRNKTPRNQPQHF.

The DNA read from the CDR3 is TGTGCCAGCTCAGAGGGGGACAGCCCGGGGGGCAATCAGCCC. It specifies CASSEGDSPGGNQP. The CDR3, in full, reads CASSEGDSPGGNQPQHF. The V call is TRBV18, the J call TRBJ1-5, with 7 positions matching TRBD1. The CDR3 extends 3 residues past the end of the read, so its final part is completed from the germline J gene. The junction had 12 bases not matched to a gene; V was cut back by 5 bases and J by 2 bases. Per germline, CDR1 KGHSH and CDR2 LQKENI. The CDR3 length is 17 residues.

Details on this clone: The CDR3 extends 3 residues past the end of the read, so its final part is completed from the germline J gene. The chain couples TRBV7-2 to TRBJ2-2; D is perhaps TRBD2 (5 bases). The CDR3 is 15 residues long. The V end lost 5 bases, the J end lost 1 base, and 11 bases lay between the germline ends. Looked up from germline, CDR1 is SGHTA and CDR2 is FQGNSA. The part of the CDR3 DNA that was read is TGTGCCAGCAGCCCTCAAAGCGGGAACACCGGGGAG. Encoded protein: CASSPQSGNTGE. The entire CDR3 protein reads CASSPQSGNTGELFF.

As for this clone: With the read ending 3 residues before the CDR3 end, the germline J gene is used to fill in that end. This chain links TRBV20-1 with TRBJ1-1, with TRBD1 matching over 7 bases. Germline CDR1 DFQATT, CDR2 SNEGSKA (reference sequence). J lost 3 bases, V lost 7 bases, and 5 bases had no gene match. There are 12 residues in the CDR3. CDR3 protein: CSVLQGDTEAFF. The CDR3 bases that were read are TGCAGTGTTCTTCAGGGGGACACTGAA.

Details on this clone: Read sequence stops 3 residues before the CDR3 end, and the germline J gene provides the missing end. This sequence joins TRBV10-3 and TRBJ2-7, with 10 nucleotides matching TRBD1. Germline V gene data show CDR1 as ENHRY and CDR2 as SYGVKD. J was trimmed by 2 bases and V by 3 bases; bases with no gene match: 4. The length of the CDR3 is 15 residues. CDR3 protein: CAISERDRGPYEQYF. The part of the CDR3 DNA that was read is TGTGCCATCAGTGAAAGGGACAGGGGCCCCTACGAG.

Of note for this clone: The observed sequence ends 3 residues before the CDR3 terminus, with the missing tail filled in from the germline J gene. The chain employs TRBV6-2 or TRBV6-3 and TRBJ1-1, with D uncertain. The CDR3 consists of 13 residues. Germline V gene data show CDR1 as MNHEY and CDR2 as SVGEGT. V was clipped by 6 bases and J by 5 bases, with 13 bases between them. The sequenced part of the CDR3 DNA is TGTGCCAGCAGGCCCGCGAGCCGAACTGAA. Translating gives CASRPASRTE. The complete CDR3 protein is CASRPASRTEAFF.

As to this clone: The sequence runs out 3 residues before the end of the CDR3; the remainder is reconstructed from the germline J gene. The same CDR3 arises from other DNA sequences in this sample as well. The chain uses TRBV5-6 and TRBJ2-1; D is undetermined. The CDR3 is made up of 15 amino acids. Germline CDR1 SGHDT, CDR2 YYEEEE. With 2 bases removed from V and 6 bases from J, the gap between germline ends came to 15 bases. CDR3 DNA (partial): TGTGCCAGCAGCTTAAGAGCGTTATCCCGCAATGAG. Translation gives CASSLRALSRNE. The CDR3 as a whole reads CASSLRALSRNEQFF.

With regard to this clone: From the germline J gene comes the end of the CDR3, since the read stops 3 residues before it. J is TRBJ2-3 and V is TRBV6-1; tentative D call: TRBD2 (6 bases). This CDR3 region has 11 residues. The germline gives CDR1 MNHNS, CDR2 SASEGT. Trimming took 3 bases from V and 8 from J, leaving 6 bases between them. This chain's CDR3 is CASSDGGTQYF. CDR3 bases read: TGTGCCAGCAGTGACGGGGGTACG.

The sequenced CDR3 bases are TGTGCCAGTAGCCCCGGGGGTTTTTTCGACTATGGC. Protein: CASSPGGFFDYG. The whole CDR3 is CASSPGGFFDYGYTF. This chain uses TRBV19 with TRBJ1-2; TRBD1 might be the D (5 bases). Read data end 3 residues before the CDR3 end; the end is taken from the germline J gene. The CDR3 totals 15 residues. V was pared by 6 bases and J by 3 bases, with 17 bases between. CDR1 and CDR2 from the germline V gene are LNHDA and SQIVND (reference sequence).